This T cell receptor (beta chain) was identified during a study of shared clonotypes between healthy human individuals. Unmatched junction bases numbered 5, after V lost 4 bases and J lost 2 bases. This CDR3 contains 15 residues. Per the germline V gene, CDR1 is SGHNT and CDR2 is YENEEA. The table lists this clone with many counts. Using immunoSEQ multiplex PCR, the repertoire was profiled, and TCRdb retains in-frame clones only, with some absent. The sample has about 1 million clones; about three quarters are singletons. The source material was memory CD4+ T cells sorted from blood. As for subset: CD45RA-negative fraction. This TCR came from a man between 18 and 29 years old in good health. The chain couples TRBV11-3 to TRBJ2-3, with 8 bases aligning to TRBD2. CDR3 sequence (DNA): TGTGCCAGCAGCTCCGGGGGGGCTCTCACAGATACGCAGTATTTT. It yields the protein CASSSGGALTDTQYF.